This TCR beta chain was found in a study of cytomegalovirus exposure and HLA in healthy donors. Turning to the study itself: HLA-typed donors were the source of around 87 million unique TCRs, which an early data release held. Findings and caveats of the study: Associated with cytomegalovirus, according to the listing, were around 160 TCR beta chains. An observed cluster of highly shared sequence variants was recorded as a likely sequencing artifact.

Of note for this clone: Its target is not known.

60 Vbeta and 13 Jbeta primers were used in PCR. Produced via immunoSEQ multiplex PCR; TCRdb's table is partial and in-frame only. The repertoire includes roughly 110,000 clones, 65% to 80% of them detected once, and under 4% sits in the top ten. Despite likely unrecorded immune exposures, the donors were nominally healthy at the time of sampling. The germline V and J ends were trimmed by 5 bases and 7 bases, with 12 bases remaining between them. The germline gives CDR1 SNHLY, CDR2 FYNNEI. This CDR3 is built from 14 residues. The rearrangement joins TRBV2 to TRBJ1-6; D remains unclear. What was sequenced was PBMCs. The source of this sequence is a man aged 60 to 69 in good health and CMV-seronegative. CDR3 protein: CASSINLRNSPLHF. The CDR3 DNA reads TGTGCCAGCAGTATCAACTTAAGAAATTCACCCCTCCACTTT.